The subject of this entry is one T cell receptor beta chain. The antigen remains unidentified. TCRalpha and TCRbeta libraries used 5'RACE with constant-segment primers and UMIs. A single record per CDR3 protein comes from TCRdb applying MiXCR to the 5' RACE reads. The sample shows over 450,000 distinct CDR3 sequences, over 20% of them seen only once. J lost 11 bases, V lost 5 bases, and 9 bases had no gene match. Germline CDR1 reads MNHGY; CDR2 reads SVAAGI. The CDR3 has 13 residues. This sample is drawn from a study of T-cell memory formation after mild COVID-19. General study results and limits: The authors did not confirm SARS-CoV-2 specificity of second-wave clones peaking day 37. Chiefly within CM and EM were the contracting CD4+ clones; CD8+ ones were within EMRA. Day 15 to 85 contractors were CD4/CD8 balanced; later expanders leaned CD4+.

The sequencing input was PBMCs or a T cell subset sorted from them (not recorded which). The chain links TRBV6-9 to TRBJ2-3; 8 bases fit TRBD1. The sequence came from an adult woman who had mild COVID-19 (a few samples of this study predate the infection). Cell type and time point are not known. The CDR3 reads CASSSRDGTGQYF. The CDR3 DNA reads as TGTGCCAGCAGTAGTAGGGATGGGACAGGGCAGTATTTT.